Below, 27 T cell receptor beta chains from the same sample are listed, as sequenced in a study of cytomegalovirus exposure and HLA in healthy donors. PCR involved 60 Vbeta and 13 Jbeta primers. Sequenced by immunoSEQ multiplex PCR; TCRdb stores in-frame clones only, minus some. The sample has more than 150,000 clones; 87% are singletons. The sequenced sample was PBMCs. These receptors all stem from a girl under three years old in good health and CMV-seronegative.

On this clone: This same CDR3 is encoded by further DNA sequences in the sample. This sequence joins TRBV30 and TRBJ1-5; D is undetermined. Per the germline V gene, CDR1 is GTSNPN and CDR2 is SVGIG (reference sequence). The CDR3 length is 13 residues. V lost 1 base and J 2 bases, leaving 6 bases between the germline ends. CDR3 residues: CAWSAGGNQPQHF. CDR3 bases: TGTGCCTGGAGTGCCGGGGGCAATCAGCCCCAGCATTTT.

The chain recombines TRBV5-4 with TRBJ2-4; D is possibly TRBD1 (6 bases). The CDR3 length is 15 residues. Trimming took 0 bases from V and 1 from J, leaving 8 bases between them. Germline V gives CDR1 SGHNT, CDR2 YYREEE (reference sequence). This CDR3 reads CASSLGQGAKNIQYF. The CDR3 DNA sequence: TGTGCCAGCAGCTTGGGGCAGGGGGCCAAAAACATTCAGTACTTC.

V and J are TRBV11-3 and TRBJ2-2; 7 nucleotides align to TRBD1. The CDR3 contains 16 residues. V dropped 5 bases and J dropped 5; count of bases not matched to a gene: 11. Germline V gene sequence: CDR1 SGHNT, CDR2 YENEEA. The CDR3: CASSAHKGAGTGELFF. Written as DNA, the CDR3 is TGTGCCAGCAGCGCCCATAAGGGGGCCGGGACCGGGGAGCTGTTTTTT.

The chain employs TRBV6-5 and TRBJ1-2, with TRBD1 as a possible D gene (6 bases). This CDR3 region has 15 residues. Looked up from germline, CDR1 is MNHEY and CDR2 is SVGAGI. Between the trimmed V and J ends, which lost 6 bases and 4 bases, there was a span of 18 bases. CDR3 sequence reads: CASRLGQDGSYGYTF. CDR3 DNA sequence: TGTGCCAGCAGATTGGGACAAGATGGGAGCTATGGCTACACCTTC.

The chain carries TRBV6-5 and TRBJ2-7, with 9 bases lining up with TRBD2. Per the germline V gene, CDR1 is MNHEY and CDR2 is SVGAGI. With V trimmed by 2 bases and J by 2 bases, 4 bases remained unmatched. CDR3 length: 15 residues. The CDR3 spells CASSYRAGGTYEQYF. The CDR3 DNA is TGTGCCAGCAGTTACCGAGCGGGGGGTACCTACGAGCAGTACTTC.

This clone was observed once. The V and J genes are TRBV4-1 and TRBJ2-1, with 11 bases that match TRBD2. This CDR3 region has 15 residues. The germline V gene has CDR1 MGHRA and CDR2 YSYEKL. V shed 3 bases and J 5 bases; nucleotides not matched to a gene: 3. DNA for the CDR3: TGCGCCAGCAGCCAGGGGACTAGCGGCCACAATGAGCAGTTCTTC. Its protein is CASSQGTSGHNEQFF.

CDR3 residues: CASREGTSGVDEQYF. For the CDR3, the DNA is TGTGCCAGCAGGGAGGGGACTAGCGGGGTTGACGAGCAGTACTTC. This chain uses TRBV28 with TRBJ2-7, with 13 bases that match TRBD2. This CDR3 comprises 15 residues. The V gene's germline CDR1 is MDHEN and CDR2 SYDVKM. After removal of 6 bases from V and 5 bases from J, the junction contained 7 bases not matched to a gene.

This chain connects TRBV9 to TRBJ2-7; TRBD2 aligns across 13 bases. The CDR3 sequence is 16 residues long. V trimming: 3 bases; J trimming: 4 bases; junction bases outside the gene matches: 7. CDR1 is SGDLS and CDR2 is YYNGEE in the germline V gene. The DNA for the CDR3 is TGTGCCAGCAGCGAGGATCCGGGACTAGCGGGATACGAGCAGTACTTC. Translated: CASSEDPGLAGYEQYF.

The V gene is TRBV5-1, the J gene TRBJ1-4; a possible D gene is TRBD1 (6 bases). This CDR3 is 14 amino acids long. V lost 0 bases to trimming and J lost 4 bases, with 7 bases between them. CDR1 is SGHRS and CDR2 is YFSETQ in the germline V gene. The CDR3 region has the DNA TGCGCCAGCAGCTTGGGACAGGATAATGAAAAACTGTTTTTT. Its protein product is CASSLGQDNEKLFF.

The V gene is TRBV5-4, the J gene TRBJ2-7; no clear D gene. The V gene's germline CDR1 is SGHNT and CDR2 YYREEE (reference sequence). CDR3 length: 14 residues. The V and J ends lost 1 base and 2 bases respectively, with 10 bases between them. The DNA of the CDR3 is TGTGCCAGCAGCTTGAGACTTAATCCCTACGAGCAGTACTTC. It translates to CASSLRLNPYEQYF.

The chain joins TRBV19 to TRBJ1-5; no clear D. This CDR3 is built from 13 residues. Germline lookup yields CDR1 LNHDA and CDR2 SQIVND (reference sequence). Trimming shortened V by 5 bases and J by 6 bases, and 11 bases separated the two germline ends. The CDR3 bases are TGTGCCAGTAGTCTGAGGAGGTTTCAGCCCCAGCATTTT. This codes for CASSLRRFQPQHF.

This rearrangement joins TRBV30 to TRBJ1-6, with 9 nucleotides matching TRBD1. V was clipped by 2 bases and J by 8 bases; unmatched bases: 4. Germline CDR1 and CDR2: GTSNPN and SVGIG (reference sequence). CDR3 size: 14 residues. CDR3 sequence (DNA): TGTGCCTGGAGTACGGGACAGGGTTATTCACCCCTCCACTTT. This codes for CAWSTGQGYSPLHF.

The CDR3 loop reads CASSEVVGTERSYEQYF. In nucleotides, the CDR3 is TGTGCCAGCAGTGAAGTAGTCGGGACAGAGAGATCCTACGAGCAGTACTTC. This sequence joins TRBV2 and TRBJ2-7; TRBD1 matches 7 bases. Trimming removed 1 base from V and 1 base from J; junction bases left unmatched: 10. The V gene's germline CDR1 is SNHLY and CDR2 FYNNEI. This CDR3 has 17 residues.

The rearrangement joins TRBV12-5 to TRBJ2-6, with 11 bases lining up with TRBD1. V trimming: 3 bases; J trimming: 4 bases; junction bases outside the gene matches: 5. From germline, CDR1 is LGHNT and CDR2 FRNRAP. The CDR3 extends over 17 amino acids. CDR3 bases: TGTGCTAGTGGTTTTGGACAGGGGGCGGGAGGGGCCAACGTCCTGACTTTC. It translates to CASGFGQGAGGANVLTF.

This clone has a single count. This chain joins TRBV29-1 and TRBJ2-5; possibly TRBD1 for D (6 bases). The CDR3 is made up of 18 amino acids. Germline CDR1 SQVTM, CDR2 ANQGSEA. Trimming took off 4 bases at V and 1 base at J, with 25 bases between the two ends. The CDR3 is CSVVGLGQTYQTQETQYF. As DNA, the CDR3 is TGCAGCGTTGTTGGGTTAGGACAGACCTACCAAACCCAAGAGACCCAGTACTTC.

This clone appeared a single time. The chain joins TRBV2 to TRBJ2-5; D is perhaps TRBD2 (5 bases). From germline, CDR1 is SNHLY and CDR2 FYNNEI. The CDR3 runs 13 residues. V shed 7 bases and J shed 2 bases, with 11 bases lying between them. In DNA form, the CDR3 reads TGTGCCAGCAACACTAGGGCTCAAGAGACCCAGTACTTC. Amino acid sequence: CASNTRAQETQYF.

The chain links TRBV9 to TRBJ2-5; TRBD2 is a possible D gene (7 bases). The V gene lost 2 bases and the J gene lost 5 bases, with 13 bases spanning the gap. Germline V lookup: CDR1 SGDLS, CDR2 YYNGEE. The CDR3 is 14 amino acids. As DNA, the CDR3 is TGTGCCAGCAGCGTGGGGGGGGCCGGCGAGACCCAGTACTTC. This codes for CASSVGGAGETQYF.

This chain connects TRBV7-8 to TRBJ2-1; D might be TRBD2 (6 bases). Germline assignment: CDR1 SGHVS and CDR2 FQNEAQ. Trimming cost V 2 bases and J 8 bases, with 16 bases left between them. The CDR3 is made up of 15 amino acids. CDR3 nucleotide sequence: TGTGCCAGCAGCTTACTCGGGACTCAAGGCGATGAGCAGTTCTTC. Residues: CASSLLGTQGDEQFF.

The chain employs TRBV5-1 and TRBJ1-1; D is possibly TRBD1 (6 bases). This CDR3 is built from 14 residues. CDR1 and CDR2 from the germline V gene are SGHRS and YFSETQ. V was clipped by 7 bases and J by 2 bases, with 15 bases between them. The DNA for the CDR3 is TGCGCCAGCCAGGGGCGGGGGGCAAACACTGAAGCTTTCTTT. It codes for CASQGRGANTEAFF.

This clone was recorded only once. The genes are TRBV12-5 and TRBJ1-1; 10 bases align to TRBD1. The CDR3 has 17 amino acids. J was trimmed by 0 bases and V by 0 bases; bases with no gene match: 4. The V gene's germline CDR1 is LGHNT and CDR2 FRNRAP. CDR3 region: CASGLVLTGGLNTEAFF. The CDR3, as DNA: TGTGCTAGTGGTTTGGTATTGACAGGGGGCCTGAACACTGAAGCTTTCTTT.

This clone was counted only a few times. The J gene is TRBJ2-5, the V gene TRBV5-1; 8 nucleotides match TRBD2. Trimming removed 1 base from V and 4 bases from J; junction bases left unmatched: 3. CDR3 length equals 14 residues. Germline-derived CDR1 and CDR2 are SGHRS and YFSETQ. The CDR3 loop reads CASSLSGSGETQYF. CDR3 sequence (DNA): TGCGCCAGCAGCTTGAGCGGGAGCGGAGAGACCCAGTACTTC.

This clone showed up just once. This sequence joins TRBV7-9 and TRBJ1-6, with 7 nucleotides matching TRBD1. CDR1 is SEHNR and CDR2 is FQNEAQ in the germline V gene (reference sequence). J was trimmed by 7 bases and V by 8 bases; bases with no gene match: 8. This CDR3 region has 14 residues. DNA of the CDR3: TGTGCCAGCGCTCAACAGGGGTTGAATTCACCCCTCCACTTT. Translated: CASAQQGLNSPLHF.

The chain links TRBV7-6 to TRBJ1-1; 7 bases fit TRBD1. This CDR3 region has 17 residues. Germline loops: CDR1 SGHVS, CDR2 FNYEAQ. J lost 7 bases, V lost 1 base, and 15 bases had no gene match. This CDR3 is CASSLEVVTGSGIEAFF. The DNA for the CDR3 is TGTGCCAGCAGCTTAGAAGTGGTGACAGGGAGCGGAATTGAAGCTTTCTTT.

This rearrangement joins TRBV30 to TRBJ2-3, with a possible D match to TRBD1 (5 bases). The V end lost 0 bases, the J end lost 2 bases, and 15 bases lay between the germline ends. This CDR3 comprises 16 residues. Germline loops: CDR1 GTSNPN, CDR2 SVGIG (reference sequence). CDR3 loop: CAWSVGKGWNTDTQYF. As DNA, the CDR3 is TGTGCCTGGAGTGTAGGGAAGGGGTGGAACACAGATACGCAGTATTTT.

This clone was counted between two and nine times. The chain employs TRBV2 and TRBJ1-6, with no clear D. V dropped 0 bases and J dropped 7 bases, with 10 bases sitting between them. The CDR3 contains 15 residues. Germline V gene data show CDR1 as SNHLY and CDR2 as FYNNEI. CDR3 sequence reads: CASSEAGIANSPLHF. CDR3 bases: TGTGCCAGCAGTGAAGCCGGGATCGCGAATTCACCCCTCCACTTT.

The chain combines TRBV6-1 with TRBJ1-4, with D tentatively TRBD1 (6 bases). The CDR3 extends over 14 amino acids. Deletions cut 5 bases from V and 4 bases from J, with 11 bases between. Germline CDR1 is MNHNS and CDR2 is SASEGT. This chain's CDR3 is CASSPGTINEKLFF. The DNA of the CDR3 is TGTGCCAGCAGTCCGGGGACAATTAATGAAAAACTGTTTTTT.

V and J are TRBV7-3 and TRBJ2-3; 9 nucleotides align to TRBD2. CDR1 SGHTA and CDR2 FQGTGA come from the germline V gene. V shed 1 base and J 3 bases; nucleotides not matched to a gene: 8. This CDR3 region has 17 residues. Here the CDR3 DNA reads TGTGCCAGCAGCTTAAAGAGCGGCGGGGGGGAAACAGATACGCAGTATTTT. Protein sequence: CASSLKSGGGETDTQYF.